Shown below are 27 T cell receptor beta chains from a single sample sequenced in a study of T cells in Graves' hyperthyroidism and ophthalmopathy. Authors of the study amplified TCR beta CDR3 regions from RNA transcripts. In the first-round RT-PCR of the TCR CDR3, the HTBI primer set was used. TCRdb re-called the multiplex PCR reads through MiXCR, storing one row per CDR3 protein. Of hundreds of thousands of distinct CDR3 sequences in the sample, 40% to 55% were seen once. Sequenced input: peripheral blood or thyroid tissue (not recorded which). The receptors come from an adult man with Graves' disease, either hyperthyroidism or ophthalmopathy (not recorded which).

The rearrangement joins TRBV15 to TRBJ1-4; D gene unclear. This CDR3 is built from 15 residues. Trimming left V 3 bases short and J 3 bases short, with 11 bases between. The germline V gene encodes CDR1 LNHNV and CDR2 YYDKDF (reference sequence). CDR3 in amino acids: CATSRSGESNEKLFF. The CDR3 region has the DNA TGTGCCACCAGCAGGTCTGGGGAATCTAATGAAAAACTGTTTTTT.

A single count supports this clonotype. CDR3 residues: CATSRTGPDEQYF. CDR3 nucleotides: TGTGCCACCAGCCGGACAGGGCCCGACGAGCAGTACTTC. V is TRBV15 and J is TRBJ2-7, with 8 positions matching TRBD1. V trimming: 5 bases; J trimming: 5 bases; junction bases outside the gene matches: 5. This CDR3 region has 13 residues. The germline CDR1 and CDR2 sequences are LNHNV and YYDKDF (reference sequence).

This clonotype was seen only a few times. CDR3 amino acids: CASSWPGLSEQYF. CDR3 nucleotide sequence: TGTGCCAGCAGCTGGCCGGGATTGTCGGAGCAGTACTTC. The chain has TRBV5-6 and TRBJ2-7; possible D gene TRBD2, 5 bases. Per the germline V gene, CDR1 is SGHDT and CDR2 is YYEEEE. The CDR3 runs to 13 residues. Trimming pared 3 bases from V and 7 bases from J, leaving 14 bases between.

The J gene is TRBJ1-1, the V gene TRBV29-1; D call uncertain. Germline V lookup: CDR1 SQVTM, CDR2 ANQGSEA. Deletions cut 5 bases from V and 4 bases from J, with 11 bases between. There are 12 residues in the CDR3. CDR3 residues: CSVSAGSTEAFF. CDR3 in DNA: TGCAGCGTTTCCGCCGGTAGCACTGAAGCTTTCTTT.

Details on this clonotype: No conserved phenylalanine or tryptophan is present at the end of the CDR3, so a read error is the likely explanation. The chain carries TRBV6-6 and TRBJ1-1; D not resolved. Germline V CDR1 and CDR2: MNHNY, SVGAGI (reference sequence). The germline V and J ends were trimmed by 5 bases and 8 bases, with 9 bases remaining between them. This CDR3 has 11 residues. This CDR3 is CASSEYREAFL. DNA for the CDR3: TGTGCCAGCAGTGAGTACAGAGAAGCTTTCCTT.

The chain joins TRBV25-1 to TRBJ1-5; 9 bases match TRBD1. Germline CDR1 reads MGHDK; CDR2 reads SYGVNS. This CDR3 comprises 16 residues. V shed 6 bases, J shed 3 bases, and the junction held 9 bases outside the gene matches. The CDR3, as DNA: TGTGCCAGCAGCCAATCCGGGACAGGGACCAATCAGCCCCAGCATTTT. Encoded protein: CASSQSGTGTNQPQHF. Together with reference TRBV25-1 and TRBJ1-5, the CDR3 gives the full variable domain: EADIYQTPRYLVIGTGKKITLECSQTMGHDKMYWYQQDPGMELHLIHYSYGVNSTEKGDLSSESTVSRIRTEHFPLTLESARPSHTSQYLCASSQSGTGTNQPQHFGDGTRLSIL.

About this clonotype itself: A clone one base away is much larger, so this may be a read error. CDR3 residues: CASSERQGARYYGYTF. The CDR3 nucleotides are TGTGCCAGCAGTGAGAGACAGGGGGCGCGGTACTATGGCTACACCTTC. This chain links TRBV2 with TRBJ1-2; 10 nucleotides agree with TRBD1. CDR1 and CDR2 from the germline V gene are SNHLY and FYNNEI. Unmatched junction bases numbered 7, after V lost 3 bases and J lost 3 bases. The CDR3 spans 16 residues.

A word on this clonotype: This may be a read error: a much more frequent sequence differs by one nucleotide. The chain employs TRBV10-2 and TRBJ1-2; possibly TRBD1 for D (5 bases). This CDR3 comprises 12 residues. The germline V gene encodes CDR1 WSHSY and CDR2 SAAADI. In DNA, the CDR3 is TGCGCCAGCCGGGACGGGACCTATAGCTACACCTTC. This sequence encodes CASRDGTYSYTF.

This clonotype appeared many times. The CDR3 bases are TGTGCCAGTAGTATCGGGACAGCATCCTACGAGCAGTACTTC. Protein sequence: CASSIGTASYEQYF. The chain employs TRBV19 and TRBJ2-7, with TRBD1 matching 7 bases. The CDR3 length is 14 residues. V lost 3 bases and J lost 1; bases outside the gene matches: 3. Germline V gene data show CDR1 as LNHDA and CDR2 as SQIVND (reference sequence). Full variable domain (outside the CDR3, taken from reference TRBV19 and TRBJ2-7): DGGITQSPKYLFRKEGQNVTLSCEQNLNHDAMYWYRQDPGQGLRLIYYSQIVNDFQKGDIAEGYSVSREKKESFPLTVTSAQKNPTAFYLCASSIGTASYEQYFGPGTRLTVT.

This clonotype showed up just once. One base away lies a much larger clone, so this may be a sequencing read error. V is TRBV5-1 and J is TRBJ1-2; weak D call: TRBD1 (5 bases). The germline V gene has CDR1 SGHRS and CDR2 YFSETQ. Trimming shortened V by 3 bases and J by 4 bases, and 13 bases separated the two germline ends. This CDR3 region has 14 residues. The DNA of the CDR3 is TGCGCCAGCAGCTCGGGGGACGCCGGCTATGGCTACACCTTC. This gives the protein CASSSGDAGYGYTF.

This clonotype was picked up a small number of times. A much larger clone differs by one base, so this may be a read error. V and J are TRBV7-9 and TRBJ1-6, with 7 bases aligning to TRBD1. This CDR3 has 15 amino acids. The V and J ends lost 1 base and 8 bases, in that order; junction bases with no gene match: 5. Germline V gene data show CDR1 as SEHNR and CDR2 as FQNEAQ (reference sequence). CDR3 region: CASSLDTGADSPLHF. CDR3 sequence (DNA): TGTGCCAGCAGCTTAGATACAGGGGCTGATTCACCCCTCCACTTT.

Ten or more counts support this clonotype. The chain is built from TRBV7-9 and TRBJ2-2, with TRBD1 identical over 8 bases. V shed 6 bases and J 3 bases; nucleotides not matched to a gene: 3. Germline assignment: CDR1 SEHNR and CDR2 FQNEAQ (reference sequence). The CDR3 has 14 amino acids. The CDR3: CASRTGGDTGELFF. The DNA for the CDR3 is TGTGCCAGCAGAACAGGGGGTGACACCGGGGAGCTGTTTTTT.

A remark on this clonotype: This sequence may be a read error, since a much larger clone differs from it by one base. The V call is TRBV29-1, the J call TRBJ1-3; D is uncertain. V was pared by 4 bases and J by 0 bases, with 10 bases between. There are 14 residues in the CDR3. Germline values: CDR1 SQVTM, CDR2 ANQGSEA. The CDR3 here is CSVGTRSSGNTIYF. Here the CDR3 DNA reads TGCAGCGTTGGAACGAGAAGCTCTGGAAACACCATATATTTT.

This clonotype was picked up many times. The rearrangement joins TRBV10-3 to TRBJ2-7; D might be TRBD1 (5 bases). Germline V lookup: CDR1 ENHRY, CDR2 SYGVKD. The CDR3 length is 16 residues. V was pared by 0 bases and J by 0 bases, with 12 bases between. CDR3 DNA sequence: TGTGCCATCAGTGAGTCGGCGAGGCAGGGCTCCTACGAGCAGTACTTC. Translating it yields CAISESARQGSYEQYF.

The gene calls are TRBV5-4 and TRBJ2-5; D may be TRBD1 (5 bases). V lost 4 bases and J 2 bases, leaving 15 bases between the germline ends. This CDR3 region has 15 residues. Germline CDR1 and CDR2: SGHNT and YYREEE (reference sequence). CDR3 in amino acids: CASSRATDLQETQYF. CDR3 DNA sequence: TGTGCCAGCAGCCGGGCGACAGACTTACAAGAGACCCAGTACTTC.

This clonotype was seen only a few times. The V and J genes are TRBV7-8 and TRBJ1-5, with no clear D. V was shortened by 6 bases and J by 0 bases, with 9 bases between the two germline ends. This CDR3 spans 14 amino acids. CDR1 and CDR2 from the germline V gene are SGHVS and FQNEAQ. CDR3 coding DNA: TGTGCCAGCAGGATTTTGGATAGCAATCAGCCCCAGCATTTT. It is translated as CASRILDSNQPQHF.

This clonotype was counted between two and nine times. The V call is TRBV5-1, the J call TRBJ1-1; TRBD1 is a possible D gene (6 bases). The CDR3 has 16 residues. The V gene's germline CDR1 is SGHRS and CDR2 YFSETQ. Between the trimmed V and J ends, which lost 4 bases and 4 bases, there was a span of 20 bases. CDR3: CASSPGGNPKGTEAFF. The CDR3 DNA follows: TGCGCCAGCAGCCCCGGGGGCAACCCCAAGGGCACTGAAGCTTTCTTT.

This clonotype occurred many times. The V gene is TRBV2, the J gene TRBJ1-5, with 10 bases aligning to TRBD1. The CDR3 is made up of 15 amino acids. CDR1 and CDR2 (germline): SNHLY, FYNNEI. Trimming took 4 bases from V and 6 from J; bases not matched to a gene: 6. The CDR3 protein is CASSGGQGNGQPQHF. The CDR3 DNA follows: TGTGCCAGCAGTGGGGGACAGGGGAATGGTCAGCCCCAGCATTTT.

This clonotype was observed at least ten times. The CDR3 here is CSAHLAGVYEQYF. Here the CDR3 DNA reads TGCAGCGCCCATCTAGCGGGGGTGTACGAGCAGTACTTC. The chain combines TRBV29-1 with TRBJ2-7; 10 bases line up with TRBD2. Germline V gene data show CDR1 as SQVTM and CDR2 as ANQGSEA. The CDR3 contains 13 residues. Trimming cost V 7 bases and J 4 bases; bases outside gene matches: 7.

This chain links TRBV7-9 with TRBJ1-3; D remains unclear. CDR3 length: 15 residues. V dropped 6 bases and J dropped 0 bases, with 12 bases sitting between them. Germline assignment: CDR1 SEHNR and CDR2 FQNEAQ (reference sequence). CDR3 bases: TGTGCCAGCAGGATTAGGGCTGGCTCTGGAAACACCATATATTTT. Its protein product is CASRIRAGSGNTIYF.

The sample holds many counts of this clonotype. The chain uses TRBV7-2 and TRBJ1-1; D not resolved. V shed 1 base and J shed 0 bases, with 6 bases lying between them. Germline CDR1 and CDR2: SGHTA and FQGNSA. The CDR3 loop spans 14 amino acids. The CDR3 nucleotides are TGTGCCAGCAGCTTAGTTACCTTGAACACTGAAGCTTTCTTT. It codes for CASSLVTLNTEAFF.

J is TRBJ1-6 and V is TRBV7-8; D might be TRBD1 (5 bases). With 3 bases removed from V and 10 bases from J, the gap between germline ends came to 19 bases. CDR3 length equals 16 residues. Germline CDR1 is SGHVS and CDR2 is FQNEAQ. CDR3 sequence reads: CASSFAGGGGSSPLHF. In DNA form, the CDR3 reads TGTGCCAGCAGCTTTGCGGGGGGGGGAGGAAGCTCACCCCTCCACTTT.

This clonotype has more than one count but fewer than ten. The V call is TRBV7-9, the J call TRBJ2-7; D possibly corresponds to TRBD2 (5 bases). V lost 4 bases to trimming and J lost 0 bases, with 13 bases between them. The length of the CDR3 is 15 residues. Per germline, CDR1 SEHNR and CDR2 FQNEAQ (reference sequence). In DNA form, the CDR3 reads TGTGCCAGCAGCTACACTAGGGCGTACTCCTACGAGCAGTACTTC. It is translated as CASSYTRAYSYEQYF.

The chain carries TRBV6-5 and TRBJ1-1; 7 bases agree with TRBD1. CDR3 length equals 12 residues. From germline, CDR1 is MNHEY and CDR2 SVGAGI. The trim removed 6 bases at V and 4 bases at J, leaving 2 bases unmatched. CDR3 DNA: TGTGCCAGCAGAAGGGGGCCCACTGAAGCTTTCTTT. Protein: CASRRGPTEAFF.

A few counts support this clonotype. This chain connects TRBV7-8 to TRBJ1-6, with 8 bases aligning to TRBD1. V was pared by 1 base and J by 7 bases, with 3 bases of the junction left unmatched. Germline loops: CDR1 SGHVS, CDR2 FQNEAQ. The length of the CDR3 is 15 residues. CDR3 sequence: CASSLGTGKNSPLHF. CDR3 DNA: TGTGCCAGCAGCTTAGGGACAGGGAAAAATTCACCCCTCCACTTT.

This clonotype showed up just a few times. The CDR3 spells CASSEDRANPYGYTF. Here the CDR3 DNA reads TGTGCCAGCAGTGAGGACAGGGCCAACCCATATGGCTACACCTTC. The V and J genes are TRBV6-1 and TRBJ1-2; 8 bases fit TRBD1. V shed 3 bases and J 5 bases; nucleotides not matched to a gene: 8. CDR3 size: 15 residues. The V gene's germline CDR1 is MNHNS and CDR2 SASEGT.

This clonotype was seen more than once but under ten times. The CDR3 nucleotides read TGTGCCAGCAGTTGGGGGGTGGACAGGAGTCAGCCCCAGCATTTT. It yields the protein CASSWGVDRSQPQHF. This rearrangement joins TRBV12-3 or TRBV12-4 to TRBJ1-5; 7 bases fit TRBD1. Trimming at V came to 4 bases and at J to 6 bases, leaving 9 bases not matched to a gene. The CDR3 sequence is 15 residues long.